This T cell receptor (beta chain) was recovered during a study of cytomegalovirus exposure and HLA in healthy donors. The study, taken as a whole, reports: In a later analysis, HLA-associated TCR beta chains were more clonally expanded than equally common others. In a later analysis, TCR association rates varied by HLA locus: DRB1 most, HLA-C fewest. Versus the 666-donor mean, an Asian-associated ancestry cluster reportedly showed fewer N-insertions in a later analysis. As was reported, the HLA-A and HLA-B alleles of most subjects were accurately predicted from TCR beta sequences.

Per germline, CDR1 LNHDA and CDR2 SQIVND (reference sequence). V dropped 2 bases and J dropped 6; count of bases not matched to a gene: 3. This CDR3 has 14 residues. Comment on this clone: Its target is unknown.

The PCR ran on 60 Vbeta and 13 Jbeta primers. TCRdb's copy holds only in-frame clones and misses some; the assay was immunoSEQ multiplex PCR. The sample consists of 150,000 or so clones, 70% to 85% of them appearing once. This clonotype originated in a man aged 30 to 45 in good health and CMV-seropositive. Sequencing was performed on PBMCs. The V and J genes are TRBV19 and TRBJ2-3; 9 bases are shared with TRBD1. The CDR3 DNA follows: TGTGCCAGTAGTATAACAGGGGGCAGGGATACGCAGTATTTT. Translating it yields CASSITGGRDTQYF.